This TCR beta chain derives from a study of identifying expanded T cells in peripheral blood. Generated by immunoSEQ multiplex PCR, the TCRdb table keeps only in-frame clones and is missing some. The repertoire holds under 150,000 clones, roughly 90% seen once, with 8% to 9% in the top ten. The germline gives CDR1 KGHSY, CDR2 FQNENV. CDR3 length: 15 residues. The V gene lost 0 bases and the J gene lost 3 bases, with 12 bases spanning the gap. This receptor was taken from a person between 18 and 70 years old in good health. This rearrangement joins TRBV16 to TRBJ2-7; D gene ambiguous. The sample comprised blood. The CDR3: CASSQSGVGGYEQYF. The CDR3 bases are TGTGCCAGCAGCCAATCTGGGGTAGGCGGCTACGAGCAGTACTTC.